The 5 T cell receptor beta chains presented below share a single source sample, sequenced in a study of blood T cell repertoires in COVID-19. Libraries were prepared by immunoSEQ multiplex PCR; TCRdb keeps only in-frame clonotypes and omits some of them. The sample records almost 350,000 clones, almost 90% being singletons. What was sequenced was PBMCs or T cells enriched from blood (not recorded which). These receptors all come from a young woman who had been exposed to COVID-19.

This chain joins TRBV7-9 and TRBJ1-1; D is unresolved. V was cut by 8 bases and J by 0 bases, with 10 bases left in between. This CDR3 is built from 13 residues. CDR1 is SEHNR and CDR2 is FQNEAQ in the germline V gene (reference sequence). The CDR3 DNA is TGTGCCAGCGAGCAGGCTATGAACACTGAAGCTTTCTTT. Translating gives CASEQAMNTEAFF.

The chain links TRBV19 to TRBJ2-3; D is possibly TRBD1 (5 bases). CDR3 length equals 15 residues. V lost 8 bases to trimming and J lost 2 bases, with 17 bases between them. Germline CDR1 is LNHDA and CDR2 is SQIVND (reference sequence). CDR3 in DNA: TGTGCCAGTCCCTCCGTGGCAGGGTCCACAGATACGCAGTATTTT. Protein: CASPSVAGSTDTQYF.

The CDR3 DNA follows: TGTGCCAGCTCACCAGGAGGGGAAAAGGTAGAGACCCAGTACTTC. It specifies CASSPGGEKVETQYF. This rearrangement joins TRBV18 to TRBJ2-5; perhaps TRBD2 as D (6 bases). CDR1 is KGHSH, CDR2 LQKENI, per germline. This CDR3 spans 15 amino acids. The V gene lost 2 bases and the J gene lost 4 bases, with 14 bases spanning the gap. The full variable domain, completed using reference TRBV18 and TRBJ2-5, is NAGVMQNPRHLVRRRGQEARLRCSPMKGHSHVYWYRQLPEEGLKFMVYLQKENIIDESGMPKERFSAEFPKEGPSILRIQQVVRGDSAAYFCASSPGGEKVETQYFGPGTRLLVL.

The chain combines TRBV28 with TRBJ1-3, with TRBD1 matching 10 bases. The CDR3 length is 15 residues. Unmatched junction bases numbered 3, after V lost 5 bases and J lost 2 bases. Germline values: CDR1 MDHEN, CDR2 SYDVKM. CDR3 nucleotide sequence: TGTGCCAGCAGTCGGACAGGGGGTACTGGAAACACCATATATTTT. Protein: CASSRTGGTGNTIYF.

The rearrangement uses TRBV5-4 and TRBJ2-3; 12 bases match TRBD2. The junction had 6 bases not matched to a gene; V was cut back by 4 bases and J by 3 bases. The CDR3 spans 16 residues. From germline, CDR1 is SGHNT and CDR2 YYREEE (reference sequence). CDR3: CASSPKGLAGTDTQYF. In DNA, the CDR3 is TGTGCCAGCAGCCCTAAAGGACTAGCGGGGACAGATACGCAGTATTTT.